Shown below are 4 T cell receptor beta chains from a single sample sequenced in a study of human thymus T cells. Thymus pieces cut out during corrective heart surgery were the tissue that was used. Profiled with immunoSEQ multiplex PCR; TCRdb holds only in-frame clones, not every one. In the table there are fewer than 90,000 clones, just over 95% of which are singletons. Material for sequencing was thymus tissue. These receptors were collected from a boy less than two years old with a congenital heart defect but otherwise immunologically healthy.

V usage is TRBV9 and J usage is TRBJ2-1; TRBD2 agrees at 11 bases. Germline CDR1 SGDLS, CDR2 YYNGEE. V lost 0 bases, J lost 5 bases, and 4 bases stayed unmatched. The CDR3 loop spans 16 amino acids. The CDR3 coding sequence is TGTGCCAGCAGCGTAGGGGGACTAGCGGTTAACAATGAGCAGTTCTTC. Protein product: CASSVGGLAVNNEQFF.

The rearrangement links TRBV19 to TRBJ2-1, with 11 positions matching TRBD2. Unmatched junction bases numbered 15, after V lost 7 bases and J lost 7 bases. CDR3 length: 17 amino acids. CDR1 and CDR2 (germline): LNHDA, SQIVND (reference sequence). CDR3 protein: CASIPPYSGRVNNEQFF. The CDR3, as DNA: TGTGCCAGTATCCCTCCCTATAGCGGGAGGGTGAATAATGAGCAGTTCTTC.

The CDR3 reads CSVVGKTEAFF. The CDR3 DNA reads as TGCAGCGTTGTAGGGAAGACTGAAGCTTTCTTT. The chain couples TRBV29-1 to TRBJ1-1; unclear D gene. CDR1 and CDR2 (germline): SQVTM, ANQGSEA. The CDR3 contains 11 residues. Trimming left V 4 bases short and J 5 bases short, with 8 bases between.

The rearrangement uses TRBV14 and TRBJ1-2; D remains unclear. The CDR3 is made up of 15 amino acids. Germline CDR1 is SGHDN and CDR2 is FVKESK. Trimming took 1 base from V and 4 from J, leaving 13 bases between them. The chain's CDR3 is CASSQGDRQVYGYTF. The CDR3 region has the DNA TGTGCCAGCAGCCAAGGTGACCGTCAAGTCTATGGCTACACCTTC.